Sequencing of this TCR beta chain was carried out in a study of cytomegalovirus exposure and HLA in healthy donors. Overall study results and limits: Later genetic work tied a missense DCLRE1C variant to beta-chain V and J trimming. The study flagged some 170 TCR beta chains as cytomegalovirus-associated.

A note on this clone: Antigen specificity is unknown.

The CDR3 length is 14 residues. Looked up from germline, CDR1 is LGHNA and CDR2 is YSLEER. Trimming cost V 4 bases and J 8 bases, with 17 bases left between them. The study ran its PCR with 60 Vbeta and 13 Jbeta primers. Repertoires were generated with immunoSEQ multiplex PCR, while TCRdb's copy carries only in-frame clones and drops some. The table lists roughly 120,000 clones, approximately 80% of them singletons. This sequence joins TRBV4-3 and TRBJ1-2; D might be TRBD1 (5 bases). This clonotype was obtained from a man aged 50 to 60 in good health and CMV-seronegative. Material: PBMCs. CDR3 nucleotide sequence: TGCGCCAGCAGCCGAAGAGTAGGGGTTGGAGGCTACACCTTC. Encoded protein: CASSRRVGVGGYTF.